This T cell receptor (beta chain) was sequenced during a study of cytomegalovirus exposure and HLA in healthy donors. Study-level background: Early released data had tens of millions of unique TCRs, all coming from HLA-typed donors. The study's findings and limits: In vitro work confirmed that a few CMV-associated chains recognize CMV antigens. Apart from CMV serostatus, no immune exposure information was available.

The PCR contained 60 Vbeta and 13 Jbeta primers. In the original processing: Later, 65 million to 85 million unique TCR beta chains were counted in an analysis, and some 9.9 million of them were shared. Generated by immunoSEQ multiplex PCR, the TCRdb table keeps only in-frame clones and is missing some. V and J calls and clone size are copied from that table; D and trimming were computed from the DNA. The sample holds 310,000 or so clones, around nine tenths seen once. About this clone: The antigen is unknown.

CDR3 length: 17 amino acids. Germline loops: CDR1 WSHSY, CDR2 SAAADI. V gave up 0 bases and J gave up 4 bases; unmatched junction bases: 8. The chain uses TRBV10-2 and TRBJ2-1, with 8 bases that match TRBD1. The clonotype comes from a woman in her late teens or twenties in good health and CMV-seronegative. The sample comprised PBMCs. This chain's CDR3 is CASSESPTGALYNEQFF. The CDR3 DNA follows: TGCGCCAGCAGTGAGTCCCCGACAGGGGCGCTTTACAATGAGCAGTTCTTC.